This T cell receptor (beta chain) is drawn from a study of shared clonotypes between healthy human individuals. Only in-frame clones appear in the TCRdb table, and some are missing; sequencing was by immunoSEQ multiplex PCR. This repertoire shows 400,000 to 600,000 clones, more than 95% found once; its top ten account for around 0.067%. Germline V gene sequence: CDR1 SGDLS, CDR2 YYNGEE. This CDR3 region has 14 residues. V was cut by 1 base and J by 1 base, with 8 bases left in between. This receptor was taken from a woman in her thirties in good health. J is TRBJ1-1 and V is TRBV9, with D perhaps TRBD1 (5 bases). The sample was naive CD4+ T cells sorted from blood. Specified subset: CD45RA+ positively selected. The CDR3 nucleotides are TGTGCCAGCAGCGTAACCACAGGGAACACTGAAGCTTTCTTT. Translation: CASSVTTGNTEAFF.